Each of the 21 T cell receptor beta chains below was sequenced from the same sample in a study of OX40 agonist ivuxolimab in advanced cancers. TCRdb keeps only in-frame clones here, not all; method: immunoSEQ multiplex PCR. In the table there are about 66,000 clones, roughly nine tenths of which are singletons. This specimen consisted of CD4+ or CD8+ T cells sorted from blood, obtained in a trial of the OX40 agonist ivuxolimab. The receptors come from an adult with an advanced solid tumor such as melanoma, head and neck, liver or kidney cancer.

The rearrangement links TRBV2 to TRBJ1-4; D possibly corresponds to TRBD1 (5 bases). The CDR3 is made up of 13 amino acids. Trimming stripped 9 bases from V and 5 bases from J, with 13 bases between. Germline values: CDR1 SNHLY, CDR2 FYNNEI. The DNA of the CDR3 is TGTGCCAGTATACGGGACCGCAATGAAAAACTGTTTTTT. This codes for CASIRDRNEKLFF.

Here the CDR3 DNA reads TGTGCCAGCAGCCCCCGACAGGGGGTAGACTATGGCTACACCTTC. Protein product: CASSPRQGVDYGYTF. The V call is TRBV11-3, the J call TRBJ1-2; 9 bases match TRBD1. The CDR3 loop spans 15 amino acids. The V gene end was trimmed by 5 bases and the J gene end by 3 bases; junction bases not matched to a gene: 7. Germline V CDR1 and CDR2: SGHNT, YENEEA.

This clone was detected only a few times. The V call is TRBV11-3, the J call TRBJ2-7; 9 bases map to TRBD1. The CDR3 extends over 16 amino acids. CDR1 and CDR2 from the germline V gene are SGHNT and YENEEA. V lost 1 base to trimming and J lost 1 base; unmatched junction nucleotides: 5. The CDR3 sequence is CASSLGTGESSYEQYF. CDR3 in DNA: TGTGCCAGCAGCTTAGGGACAGGGGAAAGTTCCTACGAGCAGTACTTC. The full variable domain, in which reference TRBV11-3 and TRBJ2-7 provide the parts outside the CDR3, is EAGVVQSPRYKIIEKKQPVAFWCNPISGHNTLYWYLQNLGQGPELLIRYENEEAVDDSQLPKDRFSAERLKGVDSTLKIQPAELGDSAVYLCASSLGTGESSYEQYFGPGTRLTVT.

The chain employs TRBV4-1 and TRBJ2-3; weak D call: TRBD1 (5 bases). V lost 0 bases, J lost 7 bases, and 11 bases lay in between. This CDR3 spans 14 amino acids. The germline V gene has CDR1 MGHRA and CDR2 YSYEKL. The CDR3 nucleotides are TGCGCCAGCAGCCAAGACGGCAGGGATCATACGCAGTATTTT. It specifies CASSQDGRDHTQYF.

The chain employs TRBV5-6 and TRBJ2-7; D may be TRBD2 (5 bases). Trimming pared 3 bases from V and 5 bases from J, leaving 9 bases between. The germline gives CDR1 SGHDT, CDR2 YYEEEE. The CDR3 length is 12 residues. The CDR3 reads CASSSSSDEQYF. CDR3 sequence (DNA): TGTGCCAGCAGCTCTAGCTCTGACGAGCAGTACTTC.

The rearrangement uses TRBV27 and TRBJ2-7; 10 bases are a match to TRBD1. The CDR3 consists of 14 residues. Germline assignment: CDR1 MNHEY and CDR2 SMNVEV (reference sequence). V was clipped by 7 bases and J by 7 bases; unmatched bases: 10. The CDR3 here is CASKLADRGPEQYF. For the CDR3, the DNA is TGTGCCAGCAAACTGGCTGACAGGGGGCCGGAGCAGTACTTC.

The chain links TRBV7-8 to TRBJ1-3; the D is unclear. Trimming left V 5 bases short and J 0 bases short, with 14 bases between. CDR3 size: 16 residues. CDR1 is SGHVS and CDR2 is FQNEAQ in the germline V gene. CDR3 nucleotide sequence: TGTGCCAGCAGCCCCGACGACCTTATCTCTGGAAACACCATATATTTT. Residues: CASSPDDLISGNTIYF. The whole variable domain, filled in from reference TRBV7-8 and TRBJ1-3, reads GAGVSQSPRYKVAKRGQDVALRCDPISGHVSLFWYQQALGQGPEFLTYFQNEAQLDKSGLPSDRFFAERPEGSVSTLKIQRTQQEDSAVYLCASSPDDLISGNTIYFGEGSWLTVV.

This rearrangement joins TRBV11-1 to TRBJ2-1; 12 bases map to TRBD2. The germline V gene encodes CDR1 SGHAT and CDR2 FQDESV (reference sequence). There are 15 residues in the CDR3. The V and J ends lost 3 bases and 7 bases, in that order; junction bases with no gene match: 4. CDR3 nucleotide sequence: TGTGCCAGCAGCTTGGGACTAGCGGGTAATAATGAGCAGTTCTTC. As protein: CASSLGLAGNNEQFF.

The rearrangement uses TRBV29-1 and TRBJ2-7; TRBD2 matches 11 bases. The germline CDR1 and CDR2 sequences are SQVTM and ANQGSEA. The CDR3 has 15 residues. The V gene end was trimmed by 6 bases and the J gene end by 5 bases; junction bases not matched to a gene: 12. The CDR3 DNA is TGCAGCGTGAGTGGACTAGCGGGTTCCGCTAACGAGCAGTACTTC. It codes for CSVSGLAGSANEQYF.

This chain links TRBV28 with TRBJ1-2; unclear D gene. The V gene's germline CDR1 is MDHEN and CDR2 SYDVKM. V lost 2 bases to trimming and J lost 8 bases, with 6 bases between them. The length of the CDR3 is 11 residues. CDR3 nucleotide sequence: TGTGCCAGCAGTTTAAAAACAGGCTACACCTTC. It is translated as CASSLKTGYTF.

This clone was seen only once. The rearrangement links TRBV27 to TRBJ1-5; the D gene is possibly TRBD1 (6 bases). CDR1 MNHEY and CDR2 SMNVEV come from the germline V gene (reference sequence). Trimming stripped 3 bases from V and 9 bases from J, with 15 bases between. The length of the CDR3 is 14 residues. CDR3 coding DNA: TGTGCCAGCAGTTTCCGACAGGCGGGATCGCCCCAGCATTTT. Its translation is CASSFRQAGSPQHF.

The chain is built from TRBV27 and TRBJ1-2; the D is unclear. The CDR3 length is 14 residues. V lost 5 bases to trimming and J lost 4 bases, with 14 bases between them. Germline CDR1 MNHEY, CDR2 SMNVEV (reference sequence). The CDR3, as DNA: TGTGCCAGCAGTATCCGGACTGACGGCTATGGCTACACCTTC. Translation: CASSIRTDGYGYTF.

This clone was observed a handful of times. Distinct nucleotide sequences in the sample also encode this CDR3. J is TRBJ2-1 and V is TRBV11-2; 14 bases are shared with TRBD2. Per germline, CDR1 SGHAT and CDR2 FQNNGV. The CDR3 spans 16 residues. V gave up 6 bases and J gave up 2 bases; unmatched junction bases: 3. CDR3 region: CASRRTSGGTYNEQFF. CDR3 coding DNA: TGTGCCAGCAGGCGGACTAGCGGGGGGACCTACAATGAGCAGTTCTTC.

Written as DNA, the CDR3 is TGTGCCAGCAGCTTTTATGGAAGCAATCAGCCCCAGCATTTT. This gives the protein CASSFYGSNQPQHF. V usage is TRBV5-4 and J usage is TRBJ1-5; D remains ambiguous. V shed 2 bases and J shed 1 base, with 7 bases lying between them. The CDR3 is 14 amino acids. The germline gives CDR1 SGHNT, CDR2 YYREEE (reference sequence). Based on the CDR3 plus reference TRBV5-4 and TRBJ1-5, the full variable domain is ETGVTQSPTHLIKTRGQQVTLRCSSQSGHNTVSWYQQALGQGPQFIFQYYREEENGRGNFPPRFSGLQFPNYSSELNVNALELDDSALYLCASSFYGSNQPQHFGDGTRLSIL.

CDR3 DNA: TGTGCCAGCAGTCGAAGGGTCCTGGATGGAAAACTGTTTTTT. The encoded protein is CASSRRVLDGKLFF. This rearrangement joins TRBV14 to TRBJ1-4, with D unresolved. The germline V and J ends were trimmed by 6 bases and 10 bases, with 18 bases remaining between them. CDR1 is SGHDN, CDR2 FVKESK, per germline. CDR3 length equals 14 residues.

The chain links TRBV11-2 to TRBJ2-7; 7 positions match TRBD1. V was pared by 1 base and J by 2 bases, with 2 bases of the junction left unmatched. The CDR3 totals 14 residues. The germline V gene has CDR1 SGHAT and CDR2 FQNNGV. CDR3 nucleotides: TGTGCCAGCAGCTTAGTTCAGGGGGCCTACGAGCAGTACTTC. It codes for CASSLVQGAYEQYF.

V usage is TRBV19 and J usage is TRBJ2-2, with TRBD2 identical over 10 bases. Germline V gives CDR1 LNHDA, CDR2 SQIVND (reference sequence). Trimming took 7 bases from V and 3 from J; bases not matched to a gene: 11. The CDR3 has 17 amino acids. CDR3 DNA sequence: TGTGCCAGTAATCATCGGCCTAGCGGGAGCCACACCGGGGAGCTGTTTTTT. Its translation: CASNHRPSGSHTGELFF.

The CDR3 DNA sequence: TGTGCCAGCAGCCGACAGGGGCCATACACTGAAGCTTTCTTT. This encodes CASSRQGPYTEAFF. This chain connects TRBV7-4 to TRBJ1-1; 8 bases align to TRBD1. Losses at the gene ends were 5 bases for V and 3 bases for J; bases not matched to a gene: 5. The CDR3 totals 14 residues. Per germline, CDR1 SGHVT and CDR2 SQSDAQ.

This clone was counted a single time. The rearrangement uses TRBV7-2 and TRBJ2-4; D not certain. The CDR3 has 16 amino acids. Germline-derived CDR1 and CDR2 are SGHTA and FQGNSA. With 5 bases removed from V and 0 bases from J, the gap between germline ends came to 14 bases. The CDR3 loop reads CASSPSRLLAKNIQYF. DNA for the CDR3: TGTGCCAGCAGCCCCTCTAGGCTACTAGCCAAAAACATTCAGTACTTC.

CDR3 amino acids: CAWSLTGGPWTEAFF. As DNA, the CDR3 is TGTGCCTGGAGCCTAACAGGGGGGCCGTGGACTGAAGCTTTCTTT. This rearrangement joins TRBV30 to TRBJ1-1; 8 bases align to TRBD1. Germline CDR1 is GTSNPN and CDR2 is SVGIG (reference sequence). This CDR3 has 15 residues. V was pared by 3 bases and J by 5 bases, with 11 bases of the junction left unmatched.

The V gene is TRBV5-1, the J gene TRBJ1-1; possibly TRBD1 for D (6 bases). V was pared by 3 bases and J by 1 base, with 10 bases between. Germline CDR1 is SGHRS and CDR2 is YFSETQ. The CDR3 is made up of 14 amino acids. This chain's CDR3 is CASSSFRGNTEAFF. In nucleotides, the CDR3 is TGCGCCAGCAGCTCCTTCAGGGGGAACACTGAAGCTTTCTTT.